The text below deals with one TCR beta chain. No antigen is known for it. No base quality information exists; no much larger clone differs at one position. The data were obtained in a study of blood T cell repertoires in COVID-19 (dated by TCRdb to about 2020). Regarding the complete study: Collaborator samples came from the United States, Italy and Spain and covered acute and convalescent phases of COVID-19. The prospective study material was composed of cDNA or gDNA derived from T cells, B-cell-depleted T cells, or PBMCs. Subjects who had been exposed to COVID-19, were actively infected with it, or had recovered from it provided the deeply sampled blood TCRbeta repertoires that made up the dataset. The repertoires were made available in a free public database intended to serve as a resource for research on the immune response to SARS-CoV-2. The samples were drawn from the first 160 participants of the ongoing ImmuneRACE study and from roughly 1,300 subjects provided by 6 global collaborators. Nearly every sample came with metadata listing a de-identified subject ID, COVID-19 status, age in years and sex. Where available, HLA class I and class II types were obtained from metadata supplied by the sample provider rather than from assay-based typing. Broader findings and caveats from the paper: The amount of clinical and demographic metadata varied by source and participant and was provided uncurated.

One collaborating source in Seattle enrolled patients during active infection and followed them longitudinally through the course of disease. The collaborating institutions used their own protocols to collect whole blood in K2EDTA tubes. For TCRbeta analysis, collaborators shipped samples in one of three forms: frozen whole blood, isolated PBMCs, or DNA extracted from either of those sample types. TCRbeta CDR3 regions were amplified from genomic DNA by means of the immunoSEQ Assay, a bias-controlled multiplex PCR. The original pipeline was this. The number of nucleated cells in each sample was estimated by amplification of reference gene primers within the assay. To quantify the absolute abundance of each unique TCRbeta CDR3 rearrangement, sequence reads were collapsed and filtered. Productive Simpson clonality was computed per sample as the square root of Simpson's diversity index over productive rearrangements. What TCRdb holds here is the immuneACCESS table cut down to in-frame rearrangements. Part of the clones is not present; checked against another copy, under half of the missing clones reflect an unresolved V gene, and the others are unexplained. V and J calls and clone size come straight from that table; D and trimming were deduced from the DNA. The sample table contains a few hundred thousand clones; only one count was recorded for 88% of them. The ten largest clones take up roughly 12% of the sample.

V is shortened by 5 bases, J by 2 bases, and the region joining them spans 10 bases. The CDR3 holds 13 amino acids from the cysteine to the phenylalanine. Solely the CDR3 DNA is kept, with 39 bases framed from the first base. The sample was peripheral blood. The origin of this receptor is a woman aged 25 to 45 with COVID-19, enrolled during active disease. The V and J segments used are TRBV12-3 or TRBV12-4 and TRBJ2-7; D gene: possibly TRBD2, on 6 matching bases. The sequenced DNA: TGTGCCAGCAGTCCGGGGGTAACCTACGAGCAGTACTTC. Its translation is CASSPGVTYEQYF.